This T cell receptor beta chain was recovered during a study of shared clonotypes between healthy human individuals. Data came from immunoSEQ multiplex PCR; TCRdb stores just in-frame clones and leaves some out. The sample includes about 960,000 clones, over 60% seen only once; the top ten take over 1.3%. All donors were healthy HIV-negative adults lacking recent acute infections or vaccinations. This clone was recorded a few times. What it binds is not known. Study observations and caveats: Naive subsets generally had larger estimated richness than memory subsets. When naive CD4 clonotypes were compared across a few donors, approximately 4.9% were shared.

The CDR3 covers 20 residues. CDR1 and CDR2 (germline): MDHEN, SYDVKM. Trimming left V 3 bases short and J 0 bases short, with 21 bases between. The receptor comes from a man in his late teens or twenties in good health. This sequence joins TRBV28 and TRBJ2-6; D is possibly TRBD2 (5 bases). Material for sequencing was memory CD4+ T cells sorted from blood. This sample's subset: CD45RA-negative fraction. The CDR3 DNA follows: TGTGCCAGCAGTTTTTCGGGGTGGGAGTCCTACCACTCTGGGGCCAACGTCCTGACTTTC. This gives the protein CASSFSGWESYHSGANVLTF.